Listed below are T cell receptor beta chains from one sample, sequenced in a study of shared clonotypes between healthy human individuals. Only in-frame clones appear in the TCRdb table, and some are missing; sequencing was by immunoSEQ multiplex PCR. The sample lists some 900,000 clones, 60% to 85% seen once, with approximately 1.5% in the top ten. The sample was memory CD4+ T cells sorted from blood. The receptors derive from a young man in good health. The CDR3 runs from the conserved cysteine through the conserved F or W.

TRBV7-3,16,TRBJ2-3,CASSPETSGVPRAQYF
TRBV5-4,12,TRBJ2-3,CASSQDTDTQYF
TRBV15,15,TRBJ1-5,CATSREVGGGAPQHF
TRBV10-2,14,TRBJ1-4,CASSESGGNEKLFF
TRBV5-1,15,TRBJ2-3,CASSSRPVLADTQYF
TRBV7-2,17,TRBJ2-3,CASSFERGGASADTQYF
TRBV4-3,13,TRBJ1-2,CASSQEGHYGYTF
TRBV7-9,14,TRBJ1-1,CASSLGQGNTEAFF
TRBV27,16,TRBJ2-7,CASSPGLAGSGVEQYF
TRBV5-4,12,TRBJ2-3,CASSSQGDTQYF
TRBV2,13,TRBJ2-5,CASTGQGTETQYF
TRBV6-1,16,TRBJ1-6,CASSESPRTGGSPLHF
TRBV2,12,TRBJ2-7,CASRSGSYEQYF
TRBV21-1,14,TRBJ1-2,CASSKDREFYGYTF
TRBV9,18,TRBJ1-1,CASSVRPGTGGYGTEAFF
TRBV9,13,TRBJ1-1,CASSAFPGTEAFF
TRBV19,13,TRBJ1-1,CASSGRGPTEAFF
TRBV6-6,15,TRBJ2-7,CASSYSRGLPYEQYF
TRBV28,13,TRBJ1-2,CASRSTANYGYTF
TRBV19,12,TRBJ1-5,CAGTRGNGPQHF
TRBV6-5,12,TRBJ2-2,CASNRPAGELFF
TRBV2,14,TRBJ2-5,CASSLRASGETQYF
TRBV9,17,TRBJ2-1,CASSVDAMTGPYNEQFF
TRBV7-9,15,TRBJ2-3,CASSLHGSSTDTQYF
TRBV6-1,15,TRBJ2-2,CASSGGDRNTGELFF
TRBV27,15,TRBJ1-1,CASSLRRVGDTEAFF
TRBV6-6,14,TRBJ2-7,CASSTSGSPHEQYF